This is a list of T cell receptor beta chains from one sample in a study of OX40 agonist ivuxolimab in advanced cancers. Generated by immunoSEQ multiplex PCR, the TCRdb table keeps only in-frame clones and is missing some. The sample yields around 70,000 clones, around 81% seen once. The material sequenced was CD4+ or CD8+ T cells sorted from blood, taken in a trial of the OX40 agonist ivuxolimab. The origin of the receptors is an adult with an advanced solid tumor such as melanoma, head and neck, liver or kidney cancer. The CDR3 runs from the conserved cysteine through the conserved F or W. D genes are given only for firm matches. Not all rows give a size; the values are once, few, many and, for expanded clones, a class.

clone_size: few
j_call: TRBJ1-1
v_call: TRBV7-9
d_call: TRBD1
cdr3_aa: CASSLGQGTEAFF
cdr3_nt: TGTGCCAGCAGCTTGGGACAGGGGACTGAAGCTTTCTTT

clone_size: once
j_call: TRBJ2-7
v_call: TRBV2
d_call: TRBD2
cdr3_aa: CASSEREGYEQYF
cdr3_nt: TGTGCCAGCAGTGAGCGGGAGGGTTACGAGCAGTACTTC

clone_size: .
j_call: TRBJ1-1
v_call: TRBV5-4
d_call: .
cdr3_aa: CASSPGQNTEAFF
cdr3_nt: TGTGCCAGCAGCCCGGGGCAGAACACTGAAGCTTTCTTT

clone_size: .
j_call: TRBJ1-2
v_call: TRBV28
d_call: .
cdr3_aa: CASSSRRDPSGHRYGYTF
cdr3_nt: TGTGCCAGCAGTTCACGCCGGGACCCATCGGGACACCGCTATGGCTACACCTTC

clone_size: .
j_call: TRBJ1-4
v_call: TRBV5-1
d_call: .
cdr3_aa: CASSFGSSRGNEKLFF
cdr3_nt: TGCGCCAGCAGCTTTGGATCTAGCAGGGGTAATGAAAAACTGTTTTTT

clone_size: .
j_call: TRBJ1-5
v_call: TRBV19
d_call: .
cdr3_aa: CASSMGWQNQPQHF
cdr3_nt: TGTGCCAGTAGTATGGGGTGGCAGAATCAGCCCCAGCATTTT

clone_size: once
j_call: TRBJ2-4
v_call: TRBV27
d_call: TRBD1
cdr3_aa: CASSTQGQGLSKNIQYF
cdr3_nt: TGTGCCAGCAGTACCCAGGGACAGGGTTTATCCAAAAACATTCAGTACTTC

clone_size: once
j_call: TRBJ2-3
v_call: TRBV11-2
d_call: .
cdr3_aa: CASSHAKLSTDTQYF
cdr3_nt: TGTGCCAGCAGCCACGCCAAGCTAAGCACAGATACGCAGTATTTT

clone_size: .
j_call: TRBJ2-3
v_call: TRBV6-4
d_call: TRBD2
cdr3_aa: CASSATSGGTDTQYF
cdr3_nt: TGTGCCAGCAGTGCCACTAGCGGGGGAACAGATACGCAGTATTTT

clone_size: once
j_call: TRBJ2-4
v_call: TRBV30
d_call: .
cdr3_aa: CARGVRGALAKNIQYF
cdr3_nt: TGTGCCCGAGGCGTCAGGGGCGCATTAGCCAAAAACATTCAGTACTTC